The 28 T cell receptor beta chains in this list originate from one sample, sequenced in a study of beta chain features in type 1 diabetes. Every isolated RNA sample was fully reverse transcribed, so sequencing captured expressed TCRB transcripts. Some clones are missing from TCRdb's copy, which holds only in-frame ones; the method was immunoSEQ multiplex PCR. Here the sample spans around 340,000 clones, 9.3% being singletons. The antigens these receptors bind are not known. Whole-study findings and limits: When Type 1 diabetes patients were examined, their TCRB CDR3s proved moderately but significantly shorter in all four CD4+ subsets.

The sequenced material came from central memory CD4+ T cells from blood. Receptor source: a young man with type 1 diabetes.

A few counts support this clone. This chain's CDR3 is CASSFGGSTEAFF. The CDR3 bases are TGTGCCAGCAGCTTCGGGGGGAGCACTGAAGCTTTCTTT. The chain recombines TRBV7-9 with TRBJ1-1; D may be TRBD1 (5 bases). The V end lost 3 bases, the J end lost 4 bases, and 9 bases lay between the germline ends. This CDR3 spans 13 amino acids. The germline CDR1 and CDR2 sequences are SEHNR and FQNEAQ (reference sequence).

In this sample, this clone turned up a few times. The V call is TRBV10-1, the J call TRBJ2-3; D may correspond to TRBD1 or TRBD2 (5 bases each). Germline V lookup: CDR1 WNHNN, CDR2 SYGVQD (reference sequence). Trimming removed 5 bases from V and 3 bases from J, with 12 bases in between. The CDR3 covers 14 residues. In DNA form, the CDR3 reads TGCGCCAGCAGTCCGGGGCTCGGGACAGATACGCAGTATTTT. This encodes CASSPGLGTDTQYF.

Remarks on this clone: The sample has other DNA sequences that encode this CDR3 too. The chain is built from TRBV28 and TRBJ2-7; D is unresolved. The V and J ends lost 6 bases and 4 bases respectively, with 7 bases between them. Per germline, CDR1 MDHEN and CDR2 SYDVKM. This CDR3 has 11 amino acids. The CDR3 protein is CASSQTYEQYF. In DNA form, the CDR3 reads TGTGCCAGCAGCCAAACATACGAGCAGTACTTC.

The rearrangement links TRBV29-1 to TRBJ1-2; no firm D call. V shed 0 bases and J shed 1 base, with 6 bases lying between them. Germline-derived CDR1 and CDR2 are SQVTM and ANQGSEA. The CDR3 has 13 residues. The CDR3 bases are TGCAGCGTTGAAGATGAGCGTAACTATGGCTACACCTTC. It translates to CSVEDERNYGYTF.

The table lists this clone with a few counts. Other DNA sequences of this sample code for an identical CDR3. This CDR3 is CSVVLGTGGANQPQHF. In nucleotides, the CDR3 is TGCAGCGTTGTGCTGGGGACAGGGGGCGCCAATCAGCCCCAGCATTTT. This chain uses TRBV29-1 with TRBJ1-5, with TRBD1 matching over 12 bases. CDR3 length: 16 residues. Germline assignment: CDR1 SQVTM and CDR2 ANQGSEA. The ends lost 4 bases at V and 3 bases at J; junction bases unmatched: 7.

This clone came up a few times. The CDR3, as DNA: TGTGCCAGCAGTAGCCCTCACGGGGATACGCAGTATTTT. Residues: CASSSPHGDTQYF. V gene TRBV6-5 combines with J gene TRBJ2-3; D not resolved. This CDR3 contains 13 residues. CDR1 MNHEY and CDR2 SVGAGI come from the germline V gene. The V and J ends lost 5 bases and 6 bases respectively, with 12 bases between them.

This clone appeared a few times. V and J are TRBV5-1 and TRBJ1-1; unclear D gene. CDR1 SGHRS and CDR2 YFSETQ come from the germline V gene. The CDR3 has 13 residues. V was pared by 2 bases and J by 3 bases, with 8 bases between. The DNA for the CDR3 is TGCGCCAGCAGCTTCTTGGAGGACACTGAAGCTTTCTTT. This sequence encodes CASSFLEDTEAFF. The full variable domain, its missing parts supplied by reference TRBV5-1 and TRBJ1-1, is KAGVTQTPRYLIKTRGQQVTLSCSPISGHRSVSWYQQTPGQGLQFLFEYFSETQRNKGNFPGRFSGRQFSNSRSEMNVSTLELGDSALYLCASSFLEDTEAFFGQGTRLTVV.

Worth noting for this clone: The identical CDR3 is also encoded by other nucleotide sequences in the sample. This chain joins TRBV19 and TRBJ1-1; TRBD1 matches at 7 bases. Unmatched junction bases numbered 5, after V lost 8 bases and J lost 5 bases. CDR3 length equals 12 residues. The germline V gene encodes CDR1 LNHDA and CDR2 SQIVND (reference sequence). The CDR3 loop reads CASRDRDTEAFF. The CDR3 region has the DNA TGTGCCAGTCGCGACAGGGATACTGAAGCTTTCTTT.

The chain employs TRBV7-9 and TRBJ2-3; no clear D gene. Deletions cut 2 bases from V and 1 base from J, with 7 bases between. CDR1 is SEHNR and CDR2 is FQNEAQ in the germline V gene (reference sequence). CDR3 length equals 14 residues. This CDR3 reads CASSLHAGTDTQYF. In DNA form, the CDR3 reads TGTGCCAGCAGCTTACATGCTGGCACAGATACGCAGTATTTT.

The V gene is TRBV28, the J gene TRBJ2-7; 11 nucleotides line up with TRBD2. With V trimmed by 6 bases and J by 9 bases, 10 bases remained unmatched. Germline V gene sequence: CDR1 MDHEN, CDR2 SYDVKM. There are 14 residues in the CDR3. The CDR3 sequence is CASSSTGTSGGQYF. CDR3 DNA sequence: TGTGCCAGCAGCTCGACAGGGACTAGCGGTGGGCAGTACTTC.

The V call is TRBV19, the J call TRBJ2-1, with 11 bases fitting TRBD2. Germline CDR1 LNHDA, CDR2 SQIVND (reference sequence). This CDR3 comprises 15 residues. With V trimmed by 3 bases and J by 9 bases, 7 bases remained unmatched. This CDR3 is CASSMGLAALGEQFF. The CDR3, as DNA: TGTGCCAGTAGTATGGGACTAGCGGCCCTTGGTGAGCAGTTCTTC.

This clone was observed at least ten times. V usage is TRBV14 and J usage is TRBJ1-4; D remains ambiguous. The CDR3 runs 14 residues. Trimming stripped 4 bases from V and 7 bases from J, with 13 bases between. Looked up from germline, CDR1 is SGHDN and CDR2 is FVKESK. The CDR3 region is CASSRLSGGEKLFF. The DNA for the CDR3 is TGTGCCAGCAGCCGCCTCTCGGGAGGTGAAAAACTGTTTTTT.

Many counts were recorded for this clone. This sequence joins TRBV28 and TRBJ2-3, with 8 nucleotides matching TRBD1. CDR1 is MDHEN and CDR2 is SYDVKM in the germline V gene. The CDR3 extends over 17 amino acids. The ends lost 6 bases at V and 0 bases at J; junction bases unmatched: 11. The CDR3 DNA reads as TGTGCCAGCAGAGGACAGGGAGTTTCCTCTAGCACAGATACGCAGTATTTT. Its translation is CASRGQGVSSSTDTQYF. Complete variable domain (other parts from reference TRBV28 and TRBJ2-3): DVKVTQSSRYLVKRTGEKVFLECVQDMDHENMFWYRQDPGLGLRLIYFSYDVKMKEKGDIPEGYSVSREKKERFSLILESASTNQTSMYLCASRGQGVSSSTDTQYFGPGTRLTVL.

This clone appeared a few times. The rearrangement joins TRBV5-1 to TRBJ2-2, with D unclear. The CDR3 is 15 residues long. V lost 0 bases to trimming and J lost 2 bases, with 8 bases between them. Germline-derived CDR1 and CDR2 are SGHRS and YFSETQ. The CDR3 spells CASSLAVGNTGELFF. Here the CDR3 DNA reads TGCGCCAGCAGCTTGGCAGTGGGCAACACCGGGGAGCTGTTTTTT.

This chain's CDR3 is CASSLTGAPYYGYTF. The CDR3 DNA follows: TGCGCCAGCAGCTTGACGGGGGCGCCTTACTATGGCTACACCTTC. V is TRBV5-1 and J is TRBJ1-2, with D possibly matching TRBD1 (6 bases). Germline values: CDR1 SGHRS, CDR2 YFSETQ. The CDR3 extends over 15 amino acids. V was pared by 1 base and J by 3 bases, with 13 bases between.

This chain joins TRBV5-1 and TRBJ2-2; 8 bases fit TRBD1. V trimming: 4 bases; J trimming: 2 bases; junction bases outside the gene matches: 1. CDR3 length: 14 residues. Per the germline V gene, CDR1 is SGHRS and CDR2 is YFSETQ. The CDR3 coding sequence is TGCGCCAGCAGCCCAGGGGGCAACACCGGGGAGCTGTTTTTT. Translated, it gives CASSPGGNTGELFF.

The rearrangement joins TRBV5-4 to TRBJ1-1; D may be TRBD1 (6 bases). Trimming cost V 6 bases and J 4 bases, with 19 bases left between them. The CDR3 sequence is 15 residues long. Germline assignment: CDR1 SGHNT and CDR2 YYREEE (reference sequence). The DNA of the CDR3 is TGTGCCAGCAAACTGGCTAAGGTAGGGGGCACTGAAGCTTTCTTT. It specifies CASKLAKVGGTEAFF.

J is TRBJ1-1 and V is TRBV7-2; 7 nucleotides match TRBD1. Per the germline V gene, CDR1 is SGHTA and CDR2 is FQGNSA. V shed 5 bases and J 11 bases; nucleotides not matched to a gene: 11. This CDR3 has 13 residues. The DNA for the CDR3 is TGTGCCAGCAGCCTCGACGCAGGGGGGAGTGCTTTCTTT. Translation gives CASSLDAGGSAFF.

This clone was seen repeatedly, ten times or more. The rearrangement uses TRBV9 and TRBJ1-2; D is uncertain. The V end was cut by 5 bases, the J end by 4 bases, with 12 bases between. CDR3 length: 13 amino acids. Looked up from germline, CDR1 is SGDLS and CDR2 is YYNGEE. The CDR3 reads CASSATTSYGYTF. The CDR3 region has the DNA TGTGCCAGCAGTGCCACAACTAGCTATGGCTACACCTTC.

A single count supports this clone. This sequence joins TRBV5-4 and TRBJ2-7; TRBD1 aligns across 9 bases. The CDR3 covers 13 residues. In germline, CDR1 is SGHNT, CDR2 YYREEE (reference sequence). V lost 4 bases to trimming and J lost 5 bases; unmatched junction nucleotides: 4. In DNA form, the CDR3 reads TGTGCCAGCAGCCGGGACAGGGAAGACGAGCAGTACTTC. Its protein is CASSRDREDEQYF.

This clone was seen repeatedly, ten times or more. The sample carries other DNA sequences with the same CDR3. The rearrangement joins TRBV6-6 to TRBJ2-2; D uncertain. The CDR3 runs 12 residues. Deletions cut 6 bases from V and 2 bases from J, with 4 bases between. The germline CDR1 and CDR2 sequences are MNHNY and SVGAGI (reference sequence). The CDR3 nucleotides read TGTGCCAGCAGCTATAACACCGGGGAGCTGTTTTTT. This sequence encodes CASSYNTGELFF.

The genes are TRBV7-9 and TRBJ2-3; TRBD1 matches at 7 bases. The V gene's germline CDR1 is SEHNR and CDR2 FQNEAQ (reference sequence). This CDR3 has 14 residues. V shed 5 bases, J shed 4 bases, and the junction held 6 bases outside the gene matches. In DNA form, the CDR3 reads TGTGCCAGCAGCCCTAGCACAGGGGCAGATACGCAGTATTTT. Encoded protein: CASSPSTGADTQYF.

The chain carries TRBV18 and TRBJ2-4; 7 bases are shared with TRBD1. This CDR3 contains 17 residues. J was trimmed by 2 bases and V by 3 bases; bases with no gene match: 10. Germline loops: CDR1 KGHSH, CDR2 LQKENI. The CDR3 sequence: CASSPPTAQGTKNIQYF. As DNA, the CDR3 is TGTGCCAGCTCACCCCCGACTGCACAGGGGACCAAAAACATTCAGTACTTC.

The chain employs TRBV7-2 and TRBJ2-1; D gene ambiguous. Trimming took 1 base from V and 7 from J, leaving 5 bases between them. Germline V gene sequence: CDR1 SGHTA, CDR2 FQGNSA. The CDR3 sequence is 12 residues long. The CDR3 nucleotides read TGTGCCAGCAGCTTAGTGAGGAATGAGCAGTTCTTC. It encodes CASSLVRNEQFF.

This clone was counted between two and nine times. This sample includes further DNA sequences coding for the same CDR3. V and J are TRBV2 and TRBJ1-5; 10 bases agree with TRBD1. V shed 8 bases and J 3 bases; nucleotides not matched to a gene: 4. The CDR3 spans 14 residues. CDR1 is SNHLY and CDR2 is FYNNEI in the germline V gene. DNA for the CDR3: TGTGCCAGCGGTGGGACAGGGGACAATCAGCCCCAGCATTTT. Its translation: CASGGTGDNQPQHF.

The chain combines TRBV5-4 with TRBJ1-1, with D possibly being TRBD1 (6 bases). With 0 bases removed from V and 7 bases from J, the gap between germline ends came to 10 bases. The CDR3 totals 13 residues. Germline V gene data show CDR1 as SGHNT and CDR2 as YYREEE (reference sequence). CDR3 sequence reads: CASSLAPGDEAFF. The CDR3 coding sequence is TGTGCCAGCAGCTTGGCCCCAGGGGATGAAGCTTTCTTT. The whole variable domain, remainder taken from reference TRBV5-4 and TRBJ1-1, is ETGVTQSPTHLIKTRGQQVTLRCSSQSGHNTVSWYQQALGQGPQFIFQYYREEENGRGNFPPRFSGLQFPNYSSELNVNALELDDSALYLCASSLAPGDEAFFGQGTRLTVV.

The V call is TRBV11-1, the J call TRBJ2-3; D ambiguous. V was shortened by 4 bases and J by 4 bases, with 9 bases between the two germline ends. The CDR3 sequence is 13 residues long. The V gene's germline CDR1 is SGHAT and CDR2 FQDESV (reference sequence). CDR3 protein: CASSSSPADTQYF. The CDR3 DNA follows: TGTGCCAGCAGCTCCAGCCCCGCAGATACGCAGTATTTT.

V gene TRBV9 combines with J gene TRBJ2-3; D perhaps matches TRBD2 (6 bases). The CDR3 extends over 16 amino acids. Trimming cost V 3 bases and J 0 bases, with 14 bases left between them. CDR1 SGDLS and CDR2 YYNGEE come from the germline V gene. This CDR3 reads CASSDGTQASTDTQYF. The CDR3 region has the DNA TGTGCCAGCAGCGACGGGACTCAAGCTAGCACAGATACGCAGTATTTT.